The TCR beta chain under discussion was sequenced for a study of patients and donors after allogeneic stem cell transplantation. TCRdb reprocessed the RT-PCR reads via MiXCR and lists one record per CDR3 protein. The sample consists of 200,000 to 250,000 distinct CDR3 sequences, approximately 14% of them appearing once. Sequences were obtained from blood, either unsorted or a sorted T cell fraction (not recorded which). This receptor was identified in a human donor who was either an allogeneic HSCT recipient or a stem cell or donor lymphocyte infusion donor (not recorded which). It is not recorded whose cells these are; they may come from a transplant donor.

CDR3 in DNA: TGTGCCAGCAGTGACTCCGGGACTAGCGACACCGGGGAGCTGTTTTTT. It translates to CASSDSGTSDTGELFF. V gene TRBV6-4 combines with J gene TRBJ2-2, with 10 bases lining up with TRBD2. CDR1 and CDR2 (germline): MRHNA, SNTAGT. There are 16 residues in the CDR3. Trimming removed 0 bases from V and 3 bases from J; junction bases left unmatched: 1.